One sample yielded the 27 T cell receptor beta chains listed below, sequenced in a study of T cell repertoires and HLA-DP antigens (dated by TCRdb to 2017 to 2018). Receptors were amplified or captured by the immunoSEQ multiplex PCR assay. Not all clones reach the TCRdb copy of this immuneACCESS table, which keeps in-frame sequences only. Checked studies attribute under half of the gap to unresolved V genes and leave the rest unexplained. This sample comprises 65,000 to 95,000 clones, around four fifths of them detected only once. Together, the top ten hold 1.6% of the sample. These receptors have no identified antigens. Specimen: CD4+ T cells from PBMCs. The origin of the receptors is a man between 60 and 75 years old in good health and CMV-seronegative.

The CDR3 nucleotides are TGTGCCAGCAGCTCAAACAGGGGCCAGCCCCAGCATTTT. Amino acid sequence: CASSSNRGQPQHF. The J gene is TRBJ1-5, the V gene TRBV7-2; 7 bases match TRBD1. The V gene end was trimmed by 4 bases and the J gene end by 7 bases; junction bases not matched to a gene: 4. The CDR3 loop spans 13 amino acids. Germline-derived CDR1 and CDR2 are SGHTA and FQGNSA.

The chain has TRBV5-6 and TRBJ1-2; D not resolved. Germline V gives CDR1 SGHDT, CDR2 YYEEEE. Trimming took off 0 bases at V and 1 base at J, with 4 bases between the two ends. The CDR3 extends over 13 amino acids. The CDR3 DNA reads TGTGCCAGCAGCTTGGCCGTTAACTATGGCTACACCTTC. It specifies CASSLAVNYGYTF.

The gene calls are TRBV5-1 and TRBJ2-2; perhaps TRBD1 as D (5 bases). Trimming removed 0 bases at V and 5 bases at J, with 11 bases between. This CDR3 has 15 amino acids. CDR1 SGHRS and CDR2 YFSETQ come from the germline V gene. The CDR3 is CASSLGGQPTGELFF. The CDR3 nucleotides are TGCGCCAGCAGCTTGGGAGGACAACCGACCGGGGAGCTGTTTTTT.

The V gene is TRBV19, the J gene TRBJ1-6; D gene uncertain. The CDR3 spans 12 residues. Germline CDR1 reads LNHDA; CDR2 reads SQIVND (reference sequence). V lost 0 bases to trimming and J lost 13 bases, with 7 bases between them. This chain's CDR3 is CASSIEPMPLHF. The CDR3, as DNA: TGTGCCAGTAGTATAGAGCCCATGCCCCTCCACTTT.

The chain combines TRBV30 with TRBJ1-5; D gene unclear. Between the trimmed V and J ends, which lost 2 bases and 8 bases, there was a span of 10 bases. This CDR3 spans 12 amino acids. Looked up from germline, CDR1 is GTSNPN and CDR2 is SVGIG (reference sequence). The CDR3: CAWSIYGEPQHF. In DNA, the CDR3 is TGTGCCTGGAGTATCTACGGGGAGCCCCAGCATTTT.

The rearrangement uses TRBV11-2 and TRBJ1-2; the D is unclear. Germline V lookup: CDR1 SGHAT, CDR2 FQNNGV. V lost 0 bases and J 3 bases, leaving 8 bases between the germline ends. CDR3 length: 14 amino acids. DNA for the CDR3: TGTGCCAGCAGCTTAGATCGGGGAGACTATGGCTACACCTTC. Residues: CASSLDRGDYGYTF.

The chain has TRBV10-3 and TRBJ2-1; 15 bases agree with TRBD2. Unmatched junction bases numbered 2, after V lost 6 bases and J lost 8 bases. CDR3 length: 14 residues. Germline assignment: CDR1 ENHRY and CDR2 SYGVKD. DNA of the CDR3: TGTGCCATCAGGGGACTAGCGGGAGGCTATGAGCAGTTCTTC. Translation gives CAIRGLAGGYEQFF.

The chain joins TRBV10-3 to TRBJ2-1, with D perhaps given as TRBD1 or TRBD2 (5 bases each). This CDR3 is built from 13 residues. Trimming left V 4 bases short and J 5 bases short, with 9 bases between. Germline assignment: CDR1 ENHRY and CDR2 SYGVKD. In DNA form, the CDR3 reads TGTGCCATCAGTGCCTGGGGACACAATGAGCAGTTCTTC. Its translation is CAISAWGHNEQFF.

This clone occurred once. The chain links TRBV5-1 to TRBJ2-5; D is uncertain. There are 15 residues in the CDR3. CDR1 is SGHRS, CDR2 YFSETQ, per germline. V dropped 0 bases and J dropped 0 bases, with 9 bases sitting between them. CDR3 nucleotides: TGCGCCAGCAGCTTGGGGGGATGGTACCAAGAGACCCAGTACTTC. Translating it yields CASSLGGWYQETQYF. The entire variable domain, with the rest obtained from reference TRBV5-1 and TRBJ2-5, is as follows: KAGVTQTPRYLIKTRGQQVTLSCSPISGHRSVSWYQQTPGQGLQFLFEYFSETQRNKGNFPGRFSGRQFSNSRSEMNVSTLELGDSALYLCASSLGGWYQETQYFGPGTRLLVL.

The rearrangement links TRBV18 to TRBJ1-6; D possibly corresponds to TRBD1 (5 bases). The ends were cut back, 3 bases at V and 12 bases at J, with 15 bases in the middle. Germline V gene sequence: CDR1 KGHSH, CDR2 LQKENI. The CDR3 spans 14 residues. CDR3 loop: CASSPGDGPLPLHF. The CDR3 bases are TGTGCCAGCTCACCTGGGGACGGGCCCCTACCCCTCCACTTT. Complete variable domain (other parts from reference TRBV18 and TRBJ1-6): NAGVMQNPRHLVRRRGQEARLRCSPMKGHSHVYWYRQLPEEGLKFMVYLQKENIIDESGMPKERFSAEFPKEGPSILRIQQVVRGDSAAYFCASSPGDGPLPLHFGNGTRLTVT.

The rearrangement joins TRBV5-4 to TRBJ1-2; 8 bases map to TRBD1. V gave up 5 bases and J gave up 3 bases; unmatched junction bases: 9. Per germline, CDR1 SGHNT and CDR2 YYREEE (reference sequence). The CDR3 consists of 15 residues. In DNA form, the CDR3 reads TGTGCCAGCAGTACCCCGACAGGGGAATACTATGGCTACACCTTC. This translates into CASSTPTGEYYGYTF. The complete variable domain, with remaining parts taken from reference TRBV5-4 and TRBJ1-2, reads ETGVTQSPTHLIKTRGQQVTLRCSSQSGHNTVSWYQQALGQGPQFIFQYYREEENGRGNFPPRFSGLQFPNYSSELNVNALELDDSALYLCASSTPTGEYYGYTFGSGTRLTVV.

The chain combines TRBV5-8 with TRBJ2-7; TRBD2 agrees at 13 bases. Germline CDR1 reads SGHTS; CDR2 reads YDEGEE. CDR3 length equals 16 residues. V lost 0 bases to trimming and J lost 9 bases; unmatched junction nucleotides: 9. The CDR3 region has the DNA TGTGCCAGCAGCTTGGACGGGACTAGCGGGGCCCCTGGGCAGTACGTC. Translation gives CASSLDGTSGAPGQYV.

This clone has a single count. The CDR3 DNA sequence: TGTGCCAGTAGTATGAGGGACAATGAGCAGTTCTTC. Translating gives CASSMRDNEQFF. The chain employs TRBV19 and TRBJ2-1; a possible D gene is TRBD2 (5 bases). Germline CDR1 LNHDA, CDR2 SQIVND (reference sequence). The length of the CDR3 is 12 residues. V was cut by 3 bases and J by 5 bases, with 5 bases left in between.

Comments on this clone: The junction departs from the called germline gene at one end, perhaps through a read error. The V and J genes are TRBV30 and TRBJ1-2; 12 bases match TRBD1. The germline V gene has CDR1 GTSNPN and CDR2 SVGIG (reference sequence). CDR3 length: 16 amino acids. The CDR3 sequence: CARSAGQGAISYGYTF. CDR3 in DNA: TGTGCCCGGAGTGCGGGACAGGGGGCGATAAGCTATGGCTACACCTTC.

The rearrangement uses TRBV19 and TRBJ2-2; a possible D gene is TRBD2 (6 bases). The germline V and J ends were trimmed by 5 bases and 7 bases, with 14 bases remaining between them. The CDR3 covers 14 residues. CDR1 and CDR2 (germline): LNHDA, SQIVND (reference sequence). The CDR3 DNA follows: TGTGCCAGTAGTGGGGGACTCCCGATCGGGGAGCTGTTTTTT. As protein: CASSGGLPIGELFF.

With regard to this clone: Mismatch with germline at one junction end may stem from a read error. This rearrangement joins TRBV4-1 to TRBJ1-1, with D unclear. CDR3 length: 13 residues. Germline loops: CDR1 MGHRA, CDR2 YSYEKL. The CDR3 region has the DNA TGCGCCAGCAGCCAAGACCGGCAGGCCCGACTTTTCTGG. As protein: CASSQDRQARLFW.

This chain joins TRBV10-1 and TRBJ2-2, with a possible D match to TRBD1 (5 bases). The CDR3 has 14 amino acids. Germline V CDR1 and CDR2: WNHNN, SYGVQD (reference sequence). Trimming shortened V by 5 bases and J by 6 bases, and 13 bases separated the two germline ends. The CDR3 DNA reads TGCGCCAGCAGTTTAAATCAGGGTTCCGGGGAGCTGTTTTTT. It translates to CASSLNQGSGELFF.

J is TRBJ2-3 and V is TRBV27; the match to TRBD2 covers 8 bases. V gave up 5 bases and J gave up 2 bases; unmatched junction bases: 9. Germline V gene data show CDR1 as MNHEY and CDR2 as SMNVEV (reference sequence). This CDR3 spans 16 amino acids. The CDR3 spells CASSGFTSGFTDTQYF. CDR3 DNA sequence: TGTGCCAGCAGTGGATTCACTAGCGGATTCACAGATACGCAGTATTTT.

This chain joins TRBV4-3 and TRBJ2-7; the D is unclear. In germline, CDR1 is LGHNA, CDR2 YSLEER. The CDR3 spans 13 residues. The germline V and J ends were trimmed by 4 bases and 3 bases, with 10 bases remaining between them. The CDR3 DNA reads TGCGCCAGCAGCCGGGTCGACGGCTACGAGCAGTACTTC. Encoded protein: CASSRVDGYEQYF.

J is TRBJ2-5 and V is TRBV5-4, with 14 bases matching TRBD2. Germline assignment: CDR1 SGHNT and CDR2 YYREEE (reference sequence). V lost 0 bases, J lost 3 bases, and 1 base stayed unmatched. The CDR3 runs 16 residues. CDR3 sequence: CASSLGLAGGKETQYF. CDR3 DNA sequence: TGTGCCAGCAGCTTGGGACTAGCGGGAGGGAAAGAGACCCAGTACTTC. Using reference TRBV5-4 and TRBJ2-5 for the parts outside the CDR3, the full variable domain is ETGVTQSPTHLIKTRGQQVTLRCSSQSGHNTVSWYQQALGQGPQFIFQYYREEENGRGNFPPRFSGLQFPNYSSELNVNALELDDSALYLCASSLGLAGGKETQYFGPGTRLLVL.

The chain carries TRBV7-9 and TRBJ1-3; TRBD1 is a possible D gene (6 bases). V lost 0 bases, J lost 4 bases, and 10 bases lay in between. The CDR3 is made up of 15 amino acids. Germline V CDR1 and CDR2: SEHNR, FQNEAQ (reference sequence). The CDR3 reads CASSLAGTQGNTIYF. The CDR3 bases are TGTGCCAGCAGCTTAGCCGGGACACAAGGAAACACCATATATTTT.

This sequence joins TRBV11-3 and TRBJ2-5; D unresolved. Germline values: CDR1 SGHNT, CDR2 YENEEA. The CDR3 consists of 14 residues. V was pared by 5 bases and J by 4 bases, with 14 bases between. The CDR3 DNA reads TGTGCCAGCAGCCGAATATATGGCGGAGAGACCCAGTACTTC. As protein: CASSRIYGGETQYF.

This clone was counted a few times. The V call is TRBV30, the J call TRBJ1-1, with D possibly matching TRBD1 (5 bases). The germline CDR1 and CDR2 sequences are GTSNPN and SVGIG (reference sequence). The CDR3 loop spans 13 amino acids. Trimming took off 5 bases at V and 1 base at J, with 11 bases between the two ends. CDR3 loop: CAWSEGANTEAFF. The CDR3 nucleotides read TGTGCCTGGTCCGAAGGGGCGAACACTGAAGCTTTCTTT. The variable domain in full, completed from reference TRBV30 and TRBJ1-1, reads SQTIHQWPATLVQPVGSPLSLECTVEGTSNPNLYWYRQAAGRGLQLLFYSVGIGQISSEVPQNLSASRPQDRQFILSSKKLLLSDSGFYLCAWSEGANTEAFFGQGTRLTVV.

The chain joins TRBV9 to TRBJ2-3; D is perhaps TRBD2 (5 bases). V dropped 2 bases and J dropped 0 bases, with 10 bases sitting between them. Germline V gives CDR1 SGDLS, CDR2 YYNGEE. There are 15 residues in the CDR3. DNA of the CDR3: TGTGCCAGCAGCGTCCTTAGCGATAGCACAGATACGCAGTATTTT. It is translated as CASSVLSDSTDTQYF. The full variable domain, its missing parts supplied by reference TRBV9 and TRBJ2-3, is DSGVTQTPKHLITATGQRVTLRCSPRSGDLSVYWYQQSLDQGLQFLIQYYNGEERAKGNILERFSAQQFPDLHSELNLSSLELGDSALYFCASSVLSDSTDTQYFGPGTRLTVL.

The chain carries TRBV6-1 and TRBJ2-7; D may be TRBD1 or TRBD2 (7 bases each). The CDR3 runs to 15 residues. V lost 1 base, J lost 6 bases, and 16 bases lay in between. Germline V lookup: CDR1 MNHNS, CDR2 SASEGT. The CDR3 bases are TGTGCCAGCAGTGAAGAAGGGAGGGGGCCTGGCGAGCAGTACTTC. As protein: CASSEEGRGPGEQYF.

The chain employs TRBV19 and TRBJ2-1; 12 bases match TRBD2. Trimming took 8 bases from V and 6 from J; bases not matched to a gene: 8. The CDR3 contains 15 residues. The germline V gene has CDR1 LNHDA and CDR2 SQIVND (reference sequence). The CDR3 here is CASPWGTSGLNEQFF. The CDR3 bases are TGTGCCAGTCCGTGGGGGACTAGCGGGCTCAATGAGCAGTTCTTC.

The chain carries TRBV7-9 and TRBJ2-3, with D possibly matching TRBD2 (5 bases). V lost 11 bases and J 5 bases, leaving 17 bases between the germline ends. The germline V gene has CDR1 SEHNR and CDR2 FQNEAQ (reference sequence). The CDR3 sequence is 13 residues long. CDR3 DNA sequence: TGTGCCGGATCTAAGGAGGCGGGAGATACGCAGTATTTT. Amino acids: CAGSKEAGDTQYF.